This TCR beta chain was documented in a study of T-cell reconstitution after alpha-beta-depleted transplantation in children. This clonotype has a handful of counts. CDR3 length: 16 amino acids. With 4 bases clipped from V and 3 bases from J, the junction kept 4 bases outside the gene matches. Looked up from germline, CDR1 is KGHDR and CDR2 is SFDVKD. Construction of the TCRbeta library involved unique molecular identifiers. Using its own MiXCR run on the PCR reads, TCRdb lists one record per CDR3 protein. The sample holds more than 400,000 distinct CDR3 sequences, roughly an eighth seen once. The material was PBMCs, mostly from graft donor cells, obtained 180 days after TCRalphabeta/CD19-depleted stem cell transplant. The sequence derives from a female patient between 2 and 15 years old who had a stem cell transplant for aplastic anemia, so the T cells may come from the graft donor. The rearrangement links TRBV24-1 to TRBJ2-1; 11 bases match TRBD1. The CDR3, as DNA: TGTGCCACCAGTGAGTCCGGGACAGGGGGCTACAATGAGCAGTTCTTC. Protein: CATSESGTGGYNEQFF.